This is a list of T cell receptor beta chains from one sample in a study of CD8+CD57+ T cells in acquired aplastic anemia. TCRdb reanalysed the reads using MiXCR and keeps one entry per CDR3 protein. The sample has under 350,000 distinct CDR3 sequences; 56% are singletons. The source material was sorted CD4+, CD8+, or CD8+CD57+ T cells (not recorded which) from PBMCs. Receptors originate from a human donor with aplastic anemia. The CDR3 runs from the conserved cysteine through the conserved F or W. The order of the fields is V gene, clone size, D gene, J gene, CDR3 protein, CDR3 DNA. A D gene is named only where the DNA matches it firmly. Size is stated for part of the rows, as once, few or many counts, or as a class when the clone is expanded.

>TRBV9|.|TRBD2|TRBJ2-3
CASSDQRAGGGPDTQYF
TGTGCCAGCAGCGACCAGAGAGCGGGAGGGGGCCCAGATACGCAGTATTTT
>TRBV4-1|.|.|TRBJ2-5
CASSQDDMGGAETQYF
TGCGCCAGCAGCCAAGACGATATGGGGGGGGCGGAGACCCAGTACTTC
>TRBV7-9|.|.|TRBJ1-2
CASSFVGHGYTF
TGTGCCAGCAGTTTCGTTGGACATGGCTACACCTTC
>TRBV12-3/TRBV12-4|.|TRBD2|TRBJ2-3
CASNSGTSGWGWNSTDTQYF
TGTGCCAGCAACTCCGGGACTAGCGGGTGGGGGTGGAACAGCACAGATACGCAGTATTTT
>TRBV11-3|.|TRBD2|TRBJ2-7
CASSRTSGSEYEQYF
TGTGCCAGCAGTCGGACTAGCGGGAGTGAATACGAGCAGTACTTC
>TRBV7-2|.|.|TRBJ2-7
CASSFETIGSYEQYF
TGTGCCAGCAGCTTTGAGACTATTGGCTCCTACGAGCAGTACTTC
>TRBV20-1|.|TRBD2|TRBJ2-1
CSARVPAGMSSYNEQFF
TGCAGTGCTAGAGTTCCAGCGGGAATGAGCTCCTACAATGAGCAGTTCTTC
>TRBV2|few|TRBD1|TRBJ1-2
CASVPGQGAEGYTF
TGTGCCAGTGTCCCGGGACAGGGGGCTGAAGGCTACACCTTC
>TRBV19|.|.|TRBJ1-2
CASSITGTGRYTF
TGTGCCAGTAGTATCACCGGGACCGGGCGCTACACCTTC
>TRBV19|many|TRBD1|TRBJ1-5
CASRKGTGFGWNQPQHF
TGTGCCAGTAGGAAGGGGACAGGTTTCGGGTGGAATCAGCCCCAGCATTTT
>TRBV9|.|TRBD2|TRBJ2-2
CASSPPDGGTGELFF
TGTGCCAGCAGCCCCCCTGACGGGGGGACCGGGGAGCTGTTTTTT
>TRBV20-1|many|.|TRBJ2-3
CSARVGLAPDTQYF
TGCAGTGCTAGAGTAGGCTTGGCCCCAGATACGCAGTATTTT
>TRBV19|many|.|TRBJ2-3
CASRKSADTRYF
TGTGCCAGTAGAAAAAGCGCAGATACGCGGTATTTT
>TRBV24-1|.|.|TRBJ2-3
CATRLDSTDTQYF
TGTGCCACCAGACTAGACAGCACAGATACGCAGTATTTT
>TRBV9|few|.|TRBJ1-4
CASSPPGTIGEKLFF
TGTGCCAGCAGCCCTCCCGGGACAATTGGTGAAAAACTGTTTTTT
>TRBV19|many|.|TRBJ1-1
CASSTAVRASMNTEAFF
TGTGCCAGTAGTACGGCAGTCAGGGCATCGATGAACACTGAAGCTTTCTTT
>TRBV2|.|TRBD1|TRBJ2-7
CASSRDRETLGYF
TGTGCCAGCAGTCGGGACAGGGAGACCCTGGGGTACTTC
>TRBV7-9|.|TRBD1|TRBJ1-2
CASSSYRGGSYGYTF
TGTGCCAGCAGCTCTTACCGAGGGGGCAGCTATGGCTACACCTTC
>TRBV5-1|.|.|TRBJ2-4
CASSLEGDSDIQYF
TGCGCCAGCAGCTTGGAGGGTGACTCCGACATTCAGTACTTC
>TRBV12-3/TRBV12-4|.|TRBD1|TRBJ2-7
CASSRATGRPYEQYF
TGTGCCAGCAGCCGGGCGACAGGGCGCCCCTACGAGCAGTACTTC
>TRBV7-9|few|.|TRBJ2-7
CASSPTAEGLYF
TGTGCCAGCAGCCCGACGGCGGAGGGTCTGTACTTC
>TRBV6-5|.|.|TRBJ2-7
CASKAGQASSYEQYF
TGTGCCTCAAAAGCAGGGCAAGCATCATCCTACGAGCAGTACTTC
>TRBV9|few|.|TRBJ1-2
CASSPSVTYGYTF
TGTGCCAGCAGCCCCAGTGTAACCTATGGCTACACCTTC
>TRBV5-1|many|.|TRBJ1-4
CASSLVGRTNEKLFF
TGCGCCAGCAGCTTGGTAGGCAGAACTAATGAAAAACTGTTTTTT
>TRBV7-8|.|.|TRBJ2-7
CASSLVGGNGDEQYF
TGTGCCAGCAGCTTAGTTGGGGGCAATGGCGACGAGCAGTACTTC
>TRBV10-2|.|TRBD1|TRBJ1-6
CASSIGQGGTSPLHF
TGCGCCAGCAGTATAGGACAGGGGGGCACTTCACCCCTCCACTTT
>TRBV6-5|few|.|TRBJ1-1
CASRPTGLTEAFF
TGTGCCAGCAGGCCTACAGGGCTCACTGAAGCTTTCTTT
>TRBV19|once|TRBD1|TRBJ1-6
CASSRGDRDNSPLHF
TGTGCCAGTAGTAGAGGGGACAGGGATAATTCACCCCTCCACTTT
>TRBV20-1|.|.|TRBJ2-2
CSARDPLLGELFF
TGCAGTGCTAGAGATCCCCTGCTCGGGGAGCTGTTTTTT